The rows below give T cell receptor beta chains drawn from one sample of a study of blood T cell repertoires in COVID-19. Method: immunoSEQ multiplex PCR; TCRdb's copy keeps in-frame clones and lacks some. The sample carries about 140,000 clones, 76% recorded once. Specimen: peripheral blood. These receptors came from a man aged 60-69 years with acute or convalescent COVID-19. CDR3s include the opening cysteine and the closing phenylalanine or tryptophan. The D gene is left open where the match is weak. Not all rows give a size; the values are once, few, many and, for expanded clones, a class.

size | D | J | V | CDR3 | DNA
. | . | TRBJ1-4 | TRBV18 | CASSPDRFSTNEKLFF | TGTGCCAGCTCGCCCGACAGATTCTCAACTAATGAAAAACTGTTTTTT
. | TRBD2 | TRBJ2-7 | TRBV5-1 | CASSSTGTSGREVEQYF | TGCGCCAGCAGCTCGACCGGGACTAGCGGGAGGGAGGTCGAGCAGTACTTC
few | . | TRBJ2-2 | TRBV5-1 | CASSLGQTTGELFF | TGCGCCAGCAGCCTCGGACAGACCACCGGGGAGCTGTTTTTT
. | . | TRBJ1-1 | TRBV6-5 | CASSYRGREAEAFF | TGTGCCAGCAGTTATAGAGGCAGGGAGGCTGAAGCTTTCTTT
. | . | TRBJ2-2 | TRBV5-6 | CASSAGLRDLNTGELFF | TGTGCCAGCAGCGCTGGTCTCCGGGACTTGAACACCGGGGAGCTGTTTTTT
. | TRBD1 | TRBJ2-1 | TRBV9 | CASSVGQGSYNEQFF | TGTGCCAGCAGCGTAGGACAGGGGTCTTACAATGAGCAGTTCTTC
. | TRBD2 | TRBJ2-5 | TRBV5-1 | CASSLGVAGEGETQYF | TGCGCCAGCAGCTTGGGGGTAGCGGGAGAGGGAGAGACCCAGTACTTC
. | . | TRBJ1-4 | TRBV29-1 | CSGRRNEKLFF | TGCAGCGGACGGAGGAATGAAAAACTGTTTTTT
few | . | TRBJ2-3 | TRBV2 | CASRPGQNTDTQYF | TGTGCCAGCAGGCCGGGACAAAACACAGATACGCAGTATTTT
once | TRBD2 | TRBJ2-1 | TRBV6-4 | CASSVGSGSAYNEQFF | TGTGCCAGCAGTGTCGGTAGCGGGAGCGCCTACAATGAGCAGTTCTTC
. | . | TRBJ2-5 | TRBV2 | CASSETETQYF | TGTGCCAGCAGTGAAACTGAGACCCAGTACTTC
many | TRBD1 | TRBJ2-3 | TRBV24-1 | CATSDARDRATDTQYF | TGTGCCACCAGTGATGCCAGGGACAGGGCCACAGATACGCAGTATTTT
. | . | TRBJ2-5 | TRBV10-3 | CAARRGQEETQYF | TGTGCCGCGAGAAGGGGCCAAGAAGAGACCCAGTACTTC
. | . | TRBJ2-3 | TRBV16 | CASSHPGTDTQYF | TGTGCCAGCAGCCACCCCGGCACAGATACGCAGTATTTT
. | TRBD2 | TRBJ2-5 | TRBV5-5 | CASSPSGRTDETQYF | TGTGCCAGCAGTCCTAGCGGGAGAACGGATGAGACCCAGTACTTC
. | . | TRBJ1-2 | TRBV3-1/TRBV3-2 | CASSPQTANYGYTF | TGTGCCAGCAGCCCCCAGACAGCTAACTATGGCTACACCTTC
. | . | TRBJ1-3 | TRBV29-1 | CSVEDPDPRAGGNTIYF | TGCAGCGTTGAAGATCCTGATCCTCGGGCAGGGGGAAACACCATATATTTT
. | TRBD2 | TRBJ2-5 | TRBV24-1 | CATSDPPLLAGVSETQYF | TGTGCCACCAGTGACCCCCCTCTCCTAGCGGGAGTTAGCGAGACCCAGTACTTC
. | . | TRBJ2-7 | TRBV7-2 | CASSPRGMAGEQYF | TGTGCCAGCAGCCCCAGGGGAATGGCGGGCGAGCAGTACTTC
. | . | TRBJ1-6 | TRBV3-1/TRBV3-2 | CASSPTGDNSPLHF | TGTGCCAGCAGTCCTACAGGCGATAATTCACCCCTCCACTTT
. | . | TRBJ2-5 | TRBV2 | CASSEERTQYF | TGTGCCAGCAGTGAAGAGAGGACCCAGTACTTC
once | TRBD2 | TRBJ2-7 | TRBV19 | CASSILLQWSGSSHEQYF | TGTGCCAGTAGTATCTTACTTCAATGGAGCGGGAGTTCCCACGAGCAGTACTTC
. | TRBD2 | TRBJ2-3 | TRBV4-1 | CASSPEPSGNTDTQYF | TGCGCCAGCAGCCCCGAACCCAGCGGGAACACAGATACGCAGTATTTT
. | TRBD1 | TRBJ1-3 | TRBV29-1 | CSVAGQGSGNTIYF | TGCAGCGTCGCGGGACAGGGCTCTGGAAACACCATATATTTT
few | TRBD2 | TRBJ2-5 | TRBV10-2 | CASTGGGSQETQYF | TGCGCCAGCACAGGTGGCGGGAGTCAAGAGACCCAGTACTTC
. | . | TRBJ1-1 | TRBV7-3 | CASSLQGYGTEAFF | TGTGCCAGCAGCTTACAGGGTTATGGCACTGAAGCTTTCTTT
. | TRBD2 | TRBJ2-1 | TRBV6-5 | CASSYDGTSGRDEQFF | TGTGCCAGCAGTTACGACGGGACTAGCGGGAGGGATGAGCAGTTCTTC
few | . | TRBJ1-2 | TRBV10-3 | CAISDSGTYYGYTF | TGTGCCATCAGTGATTCCGGGACATACTATGGCTACACCTTC
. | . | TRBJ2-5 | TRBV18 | CASSPRMESRETQYF | TGTGCCAGCTCACCACGAATGGAGAGTCGGGAGACCCAGTACTTC
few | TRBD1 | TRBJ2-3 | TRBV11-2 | CASSAQGWGTDTQYF | TGTGCCAGCAGCGCACAGGGGTGGGGCACAGATACGCAGTATTTT
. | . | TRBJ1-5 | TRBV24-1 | CATQGSNQPQHF | TGTGCCACCCAGGGTAGCAATCAGCCCCAGCATTTT
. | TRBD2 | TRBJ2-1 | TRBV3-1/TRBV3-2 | CASSLGLAVYNEQFF | TGTGCCAGCAGCCTTGGACTAGCGGTATACAATGAGCAGTTCTTC
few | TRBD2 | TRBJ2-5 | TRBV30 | CAWSPMTSGRGETQYF | TGTGCCTGGAGTCCCATGACTAGCGGGAGAGGAGAGACCCAGTACTTC
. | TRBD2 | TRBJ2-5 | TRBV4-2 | CASSQRSRGGNPAQYF | TGTGCCAGCAGCCAAAGGAGTCGCGGGGGGAACCCGGCCCAGTACTTC
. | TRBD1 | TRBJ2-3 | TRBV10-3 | CAISGSTGSTDTQYF | TGTGCCATCAGTGGGTCGACAGGGAGCACAGATACGCAGTATTTT
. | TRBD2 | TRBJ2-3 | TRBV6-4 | CASLGLAGDTQYF | TGTGCCAGCCTGGGACTAGCGGGAGATACGCAGTATTTT
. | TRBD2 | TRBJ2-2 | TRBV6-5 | CASGASGTRTGELFF | TGTGCCAGCGGAGCTAGCGGGACTCGAACCGGGGAGCTGTTTTTT
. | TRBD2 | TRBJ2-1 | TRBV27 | CASREIAGEGNEQFF | TGTGCCAGCAGGGAAATAGCGGGAGAGGGGAATGAGCAGTTCTTC
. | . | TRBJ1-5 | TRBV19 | CASSAGDFYSNQPQHF | TGTGCCAGTAGTGCGGGGGATTTTTATAGCAATCAGCCCCAGCATTTT
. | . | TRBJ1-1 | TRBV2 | CASSRDSVGYTEAFF | TGTGCCAGCAGTCGCGACAGTGTGGGATACACTGAAGCTTTCTTT
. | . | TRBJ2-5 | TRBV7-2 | CASSFEGTRETQYF | TGTGCCAGCAGCTTTGAGGGTACGAGGGAGACCCAGTACTTC
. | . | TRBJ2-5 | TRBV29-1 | CSVDRGRETQYF | TGCAGCGTTGACAGGGGTCGTGAGACCCAGTACTTC
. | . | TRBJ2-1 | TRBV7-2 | CASSLGGPYNEQFF | TGTGCCAGCAGCTTAGGCGGGCCCTACAATGAGCAGTTCTTC
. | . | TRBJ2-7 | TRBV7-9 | CASSLRDEQYF | TGTGCCAGCAGCTTACGGGACGAGCAGTACTTC
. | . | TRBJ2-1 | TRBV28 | CASSLGLARIYNEQFF | TGTGCCAGCAGCCTAGGGCTAGCGCGAATCTACAATGAGCAGTTCTTC
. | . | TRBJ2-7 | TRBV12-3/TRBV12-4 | CASSSHSEQYF | TGTGCCAGCAGTTCTCACAGCGAGCAGTACTTC
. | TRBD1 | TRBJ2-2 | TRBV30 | CAWSVSRTGGAGELFF | TGTGCCTGGAGTGTGAGTCGTACAGGGGGTGCCGGGGAGCTGTTTTTT
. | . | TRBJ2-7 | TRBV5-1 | CASSSLQGSTYEQYF | TGCGCCAGCAGCTCCTTACAGGGTTCGACCTACGAGCAGTACTTC
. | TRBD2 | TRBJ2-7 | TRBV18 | CASSPNYGTSGRAGEQYF | TGTGCCAGCTCACCGAACTACGGGACTAGCGGGAGGGCCGGGGAGCAGTACTTC
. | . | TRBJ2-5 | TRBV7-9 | CASSSTTGYGRETQYF | TGTGCCAGCAGCTCGACGACAGGTTACGGGCGAGAGACCCAGTACTTC
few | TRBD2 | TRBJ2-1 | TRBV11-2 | CASSRSTSSNEQFF | TGTGCCAGCAGCCGATCGACTAGCAGCAATGAGCAGTTCTTC
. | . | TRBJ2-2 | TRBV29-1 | CSVEGSTGELFF | TGCAGCGTTGAAGGGAGTACCGGGGAGCTGTTTTTT
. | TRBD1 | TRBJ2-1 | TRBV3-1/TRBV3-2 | CASSRGTGSDSEQFF | TGTGCCAGCAGCCGAGGGACAGGGTCGGATTCTGAGCAGTTCTTC